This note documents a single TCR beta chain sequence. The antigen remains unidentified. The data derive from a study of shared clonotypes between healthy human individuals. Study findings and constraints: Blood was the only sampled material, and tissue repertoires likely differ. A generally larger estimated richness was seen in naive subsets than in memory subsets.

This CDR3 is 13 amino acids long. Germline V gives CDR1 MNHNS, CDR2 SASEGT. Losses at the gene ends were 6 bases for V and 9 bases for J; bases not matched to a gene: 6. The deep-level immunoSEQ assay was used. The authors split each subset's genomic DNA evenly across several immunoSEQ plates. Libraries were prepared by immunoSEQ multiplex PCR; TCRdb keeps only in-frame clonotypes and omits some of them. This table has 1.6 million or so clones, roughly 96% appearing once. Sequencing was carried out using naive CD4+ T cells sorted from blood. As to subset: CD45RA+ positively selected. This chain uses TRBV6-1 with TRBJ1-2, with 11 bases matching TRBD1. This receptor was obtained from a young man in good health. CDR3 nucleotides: TGTGCCAGCAGCACCGGGACAGGGGGTAGCTACACCTTC. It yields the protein CASSTGTGGSYTF.